This entry is about one T cell receptor (beta chain). The V and J ends lost 8 bases and 4 bases, in that order; junction bases with no gene match: 6. The germline V gene has CDR1 ENHRY and CDR2 SYGVKD. The CDR3 consists of 13 residues. This specimen belongs to a study of identical twins. Each CDR3 protein is one row after TCRdb ran MiXCR on the 5' RACE reads. The repertoire holds hundreds of thousands of distinct CDR3 sequences, approximately 25% seen once, with about 2.7% in the top ten. These data are also associated with another study on T cells expressing NK-cell markers.

Sequenced input: CD4+ T cells sorted from blood. The receptor comes from a woman between 18 and 29 years old in good health. V gene TRBV10-3 combines with J gene TRBJ1-2; 8 bases are shared with TRBD1. Here the CDR3 reads CAISTGEGYGYTF. Written as DNA, the CDR3 is TGTGCCATCTCGACAGGGGAGGGCTATGGCTACACCTTC.